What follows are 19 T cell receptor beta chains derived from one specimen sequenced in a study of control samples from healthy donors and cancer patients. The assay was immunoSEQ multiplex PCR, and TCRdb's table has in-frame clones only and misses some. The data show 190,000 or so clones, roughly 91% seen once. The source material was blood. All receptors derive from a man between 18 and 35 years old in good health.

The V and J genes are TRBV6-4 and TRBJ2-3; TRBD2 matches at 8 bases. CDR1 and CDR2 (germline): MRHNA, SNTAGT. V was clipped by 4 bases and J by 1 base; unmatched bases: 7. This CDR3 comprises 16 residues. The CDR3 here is CASSVRSGGGTDTQYF. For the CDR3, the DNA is TGTGCCAGCAGTGTTCGCAGCGGGGGAGGCACAGATACGCAGTATTTT.

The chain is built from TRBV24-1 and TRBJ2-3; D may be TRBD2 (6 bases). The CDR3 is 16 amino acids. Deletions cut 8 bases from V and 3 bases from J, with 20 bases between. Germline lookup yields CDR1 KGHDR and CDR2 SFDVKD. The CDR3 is CATTRGGAGGTDTQYF. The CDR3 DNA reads TGTGCCACCACCCGAGGCGGGGCAGGAGGGACAGATACGCAGTATTTT.

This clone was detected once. Here the CDR3 DNA reads TGTGCCAGCAGCCATACCGAGAAGAAGCAGTACTTC. Protein sequence: CASSHTEKKQYF. The V gene is TRBV3-1 (or the pseudogene TRBV3-2), the J gene TRBJ2-7; D gene uncertain. V lost 3 bases and J lost 8, with 11 bases in between. Germline V CDR1 and CDR2: LGHDT, YNNKEL (reference sequence). This CDR3 is 12 amino acids long.

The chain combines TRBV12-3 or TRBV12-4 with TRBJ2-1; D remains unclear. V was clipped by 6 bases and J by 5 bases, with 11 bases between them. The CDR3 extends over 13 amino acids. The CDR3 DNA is TGTGCCAGCAGGTTTGACGGAGACAATGAGCAGTTCTTC. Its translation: CASRFDGDNEQFF.

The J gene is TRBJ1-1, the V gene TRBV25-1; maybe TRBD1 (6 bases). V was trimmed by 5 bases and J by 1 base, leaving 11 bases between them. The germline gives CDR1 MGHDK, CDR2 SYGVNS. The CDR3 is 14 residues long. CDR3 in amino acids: CASSFRGGNTEAFF. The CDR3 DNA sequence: TGTGCCAGCAGTTTTCGAGGGGGGAACACTGAAGCTTTCTTT.

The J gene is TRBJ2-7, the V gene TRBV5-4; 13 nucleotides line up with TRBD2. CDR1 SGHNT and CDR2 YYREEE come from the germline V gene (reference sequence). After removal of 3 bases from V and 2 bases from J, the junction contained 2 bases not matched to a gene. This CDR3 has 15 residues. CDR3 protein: CASSSGLAGAYEQYF. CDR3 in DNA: TGTGCCAGCAGCTCTGGACTAGCGGGGGCCTACGAGCAGTACTTC.

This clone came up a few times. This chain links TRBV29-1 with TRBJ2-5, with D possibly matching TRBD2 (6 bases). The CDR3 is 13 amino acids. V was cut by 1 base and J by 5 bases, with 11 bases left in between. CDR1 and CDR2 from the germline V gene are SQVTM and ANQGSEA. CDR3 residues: CSVEVEGRETQYF. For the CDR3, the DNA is TGCAGCGTTGAAGTGGAGGGACGGGAGACCCAGTACTTC.

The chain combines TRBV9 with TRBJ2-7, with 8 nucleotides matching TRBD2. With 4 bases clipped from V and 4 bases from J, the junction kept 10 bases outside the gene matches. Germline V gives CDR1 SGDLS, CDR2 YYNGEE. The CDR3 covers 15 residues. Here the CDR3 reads CASSPAGGPRYEQYF. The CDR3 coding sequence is TGTGCCAGCAGCCCCGCGGGGGGTCCCAGATACGAGCAGTACTTC.

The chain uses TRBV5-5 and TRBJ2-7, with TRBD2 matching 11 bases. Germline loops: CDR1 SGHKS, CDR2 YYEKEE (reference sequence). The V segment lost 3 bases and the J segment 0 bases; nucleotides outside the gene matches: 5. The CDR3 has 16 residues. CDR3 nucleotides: TGTGCCAGCAGCTCTACTAGCGGGGGTGTCTCCTACGAGCAGTACTTC. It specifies CASSSTSGGVSYEQYF.

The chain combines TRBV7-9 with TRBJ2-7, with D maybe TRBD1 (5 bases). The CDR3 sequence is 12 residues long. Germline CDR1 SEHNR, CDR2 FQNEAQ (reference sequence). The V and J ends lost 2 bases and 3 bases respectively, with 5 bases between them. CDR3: CASSLRGYEQYF. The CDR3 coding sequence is TGTGCCAGCAGCTTAAGGGGCTACGAGCAGTACTTC.

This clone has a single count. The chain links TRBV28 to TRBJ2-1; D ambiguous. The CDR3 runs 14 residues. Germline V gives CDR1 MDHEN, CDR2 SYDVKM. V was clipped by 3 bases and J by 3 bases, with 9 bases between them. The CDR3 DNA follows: TGTGCCAGCAGTTTTCTGGCCAACTACAATGAGCAGTTCTTC. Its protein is CASSFLANYNEQFF.

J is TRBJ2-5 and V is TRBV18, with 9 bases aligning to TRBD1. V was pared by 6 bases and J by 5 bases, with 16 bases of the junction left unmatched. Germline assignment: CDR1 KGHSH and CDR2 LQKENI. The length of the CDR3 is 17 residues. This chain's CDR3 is CASSLSAGTGRRETQYF. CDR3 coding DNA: TGTGCCAGCTCCCTATCCGCCGGGACAGGGCGACGGGAGACCCAGTACTTC. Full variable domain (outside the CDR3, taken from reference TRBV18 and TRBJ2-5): NAGVMQNPRHLVRRRGQEARLRCSPMKGHSHVYWYRQLPEEGLKFMVYLQKENIIDESGMPKERFSAEFPKEGPSILRIQQVVRGDSAAYFCASSLSAGTGRRETQYFGPGTRLLVL.

CDR3 amino acids: CASSLAQGNAGELFF. In DNA, the CDR3 is TGTGCCAGCAGCTTAGCGCAGGGGAATGCCGGGGAGCTGTTTTTT. The chain links TRBV13 to TRBJ2-2; maybe TRBD1 (6 bases). Germline CDR1 and CDR2: PRHDT and FYEKMQ (reference sequence). Trimming left V 1 base short and J 6 bases short, with 12 bases between. The CDR3 consists of 15 residues. Complete variable domain (other parts from reference TRBV13 and TRBJ2-2): AAGVIQSPRHLIKEKRETATLKCYPIPRHDTVYWYQQGPGQDPQFLISFYEKMQSDKGSIPDRFSAQQFSDYHSELNMSSLELGDSALYFCASSLAQGNAGELFFGEGSRLTVL.

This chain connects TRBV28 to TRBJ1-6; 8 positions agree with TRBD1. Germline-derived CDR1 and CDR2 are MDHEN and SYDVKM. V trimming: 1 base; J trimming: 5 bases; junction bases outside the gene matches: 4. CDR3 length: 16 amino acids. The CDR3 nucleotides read TGTGCCAGCAGTTTATCAGGGGGCGGTAATAATTCACCCCTCCACTTT. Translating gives CASSLSGGGNNSPLHF. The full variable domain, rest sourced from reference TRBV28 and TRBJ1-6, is DVKVTQSSRYLVKRTGEKVFLECVQDMDHENMFWYRQDPGLGLRLIYFSYDVKMKEKGDIPEGYSVSREKKERFSLILESASTNQTSMYLCASSLSGGGNNSPLHFGNGTRLTVT.

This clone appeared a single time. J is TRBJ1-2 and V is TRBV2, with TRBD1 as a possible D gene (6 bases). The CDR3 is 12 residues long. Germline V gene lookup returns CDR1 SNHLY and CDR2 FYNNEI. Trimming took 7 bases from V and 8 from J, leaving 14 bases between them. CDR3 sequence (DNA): TGTGCCAGCAAGGAACAGGGCATGGGCTACACCTTC. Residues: CASKEQGMGYTF.

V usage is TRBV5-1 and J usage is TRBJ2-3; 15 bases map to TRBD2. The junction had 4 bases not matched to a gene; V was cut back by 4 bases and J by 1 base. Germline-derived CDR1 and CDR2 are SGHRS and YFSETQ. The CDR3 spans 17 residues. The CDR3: CASSPWTSGGGTDTQYF. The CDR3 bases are TGCGCCAGCAGCCCGTGGACTAGCGGGGGGGGCACAGATACGCAGTATTTT.

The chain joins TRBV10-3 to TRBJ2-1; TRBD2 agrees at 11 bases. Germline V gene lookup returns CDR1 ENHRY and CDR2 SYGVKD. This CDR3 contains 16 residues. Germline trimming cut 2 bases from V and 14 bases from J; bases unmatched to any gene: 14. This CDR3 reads CAISEERTSGPSREFF. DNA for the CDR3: TGTGCCATCAGTGAGGAAAGGACTAGCGGGCCATCTCGAGAGTTCTTC.

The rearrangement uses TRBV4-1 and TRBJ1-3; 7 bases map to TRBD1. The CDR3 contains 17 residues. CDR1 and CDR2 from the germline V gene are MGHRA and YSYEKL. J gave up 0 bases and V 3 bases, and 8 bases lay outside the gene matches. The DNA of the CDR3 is TGCGCCAGCAGCCAGCGGGACAGCCAAAACTCTGGAAACACCATATATTTT. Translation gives CASSQRDSQNSGNTIYF.

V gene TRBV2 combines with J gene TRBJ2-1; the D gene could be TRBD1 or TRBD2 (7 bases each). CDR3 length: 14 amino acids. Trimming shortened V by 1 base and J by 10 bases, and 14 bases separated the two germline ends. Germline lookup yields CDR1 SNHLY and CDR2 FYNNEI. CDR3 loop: CASSEGSGTAEQFF. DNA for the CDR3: TGTGCCAGCAGTGAAGGGAGCGGGACAGCCGAGCAGTTCTTC.